This TCR beta chain originates from a study of shared clonotypes between healthy human individuals. Study conclusions and caveats: The four-donor shared clonotypes exceeded non-shared clonotypes in generation probability, with non-shared ones scoring lower.

Clones were read by immunoSEQ multiplex PCR, and TCRdb kept only the in-frame ones, dropping some. Among 2 million to 2.5 million clones, around 92% were seen once, and the ten largest hold 0.37%. The sample holds one count of this clone. The target antigen is unknown. The sample taken for sequencing was naive CD4+ T cells from PBMCs. Subset denoted: CD45RA+ positively selected. The origin of this receptor is a man between 18 and 29 years old in good health. Some clones in this sample may be carry-over from other donors' samples.

This CDR3 reads CASSQRGGLNHEQYF. The CDR3 DNA follows: TGTGCCAGCAGCCAGAGGGGGGGTCTGAACCACGAGCAGTACTTC. This chain connects TRBV5-6 to TRBJ2-7; tentatively, D is TRBD2 (7 bases). Germline V gene sequence: CDR1 SGHDT, CDR2 YYEEEE. The CDR3 extends over 15 amino acids. Between the trimmed V and J ends, which lost 4 bases and 5 bases, there was a span of 19 bases.